This TCR beta chain emerged from a study of early T cells in non-severe SARS-CoV-2 infection. Separate cDNA molecules each had unique molecular identifiers attached to them. TCRdb reprocessed the 5' RACE reads via MiXCR and lists one record per CDR3 protein. The table lists roughly 49,000 distinct CDR3 sequences, about 4.1% of them singletons. This clonotype was observed at least ten times. In germline, CDR1 is SNHLY, CDR2 FYNNEI. Trimming at V came to 6 bases and at J to 1 base, leaving 5 bases not matched to a gene. CDR3 length: 14 residues. The sequencing sample was made of whole blood. The origin of this receptor is an adult who was a healthcare worker with PCR-confirmed SARS-CoV-2 infection or an uninfected control (not recorded which). This chain connects TRBV2 to TRBJ1-1; 7 bases line up with TRBD1. The CDR3 reads CASRGDSANTEAFF. The CDR3 DNA follows: TGTGCCAGCAGAGGGGACAGCGCGAACACTGAAGCTTTCTTT.